What follows is one TCR beta chain and its context. The CDR3 runs to 16 residues. Trimming pared 4 bases from V and 2 bases from J, leaving 17 bases between. From germline, CDR1 is LGHNA and CDR2 YSLEER. These data originate in a study of blood T cell repertoires in COVID-19. Study overall: Material from acute and convalescent COVID-19 was sourced from the United States, Italy and Spain.

The data were produced by immunoSEQ multiplex PCR, yet TCRdb's version contains in-frame clones alone and is incomplete. The repertoire has 70,000 or so clones, more than 70% of them found once; the top ten carry 35% to 40%. The receptor comes from a woman over 75 with active or convalescent COVID-19. The material sequenced was peripheral blood. This chain uses TRBV4-3 with TRBJ1-2, with D possibly TRBD1 on 6 matching bases. The CDR3 loop reads CASSPYATGTNYGYTF. The CDR3 bases are TGCGCCAGCAGCCCGTACGCGACAGGAACAAACTATGGCTACACCTTC.